These T cell receptor beta chains were read from a single sample in a study of early stage breast cancer tumors. Clones were read by immunoSEQ multiplex PCR, and TCRdb kept only the in-frame ones, dropping some. The sample records about 28,000 clones, 74% being singletons. The sample taken for sequencing was blood. Receptor source: a person aged 35 to 50 with breast cancer. Each CDR3 is given with its conserved first and last residue. The D gene is left open where the match is weak. For some rows the clone size is stated as once, few or many, or as a class when expanded; others skip it.

V	D	size	J	CDR3	DNA
TRBV21-1	.	.	TRBJ2-7	CASSKPRGTAYEQYF	TGTGCCAGCAGCAAACCGAGGGGGACAGCTTACGAGCAGTACTTC
TRBV5-5	TRBD1	.	TRBJ2-7	CASTQGQGLIYEQYF	TGTGCCAGCACCCAAGGACAGGGGCTCATCTACGAGCAGTACTTC
TRBV10-3	.	.	TRBJ2-2	CAISAWDTNTGELFF	TGTGCCATCAGTGCGTGGGACACGAACACCGGGGAGCTGTTTTTT
TRBV5-4	TRBD2	.	TRBJ2-5	CASSKGTSGSGEETQYF	TGTGCCAGCAGCAAGGGGACTAGCGGGAGTGGGGAAGAGACCCAGTACTTC
TRBV5-1	.	.	TRBJ1-4	CASSEGSTNEKLFF	TGCGCCAGCAGCGAAGGGTCAACTAATGAAAAACTGTTTTTT
TRBV10-2	.	once	TRBJ1-1	CATQDPRVTEAFF	TGCGCCACCCAGGACCCCCGGGTCACTGAAGCTTTCTTT
TRBV27	TRBD2	.	TRBJ2-7	CATNRGGGGEQYF	TGTGCCACGAATCGCGGGGGGGGCGGAGAGCAGTACTTC
TRBV11-3	TRBD1	.	TRBJ2-7	CASSPWDRPYEQYF	TGTGCCAGCAGCCCCTGGGACAGGCCCTACGAGCAGTACTTC
TRBV9	TRBD2	.	TRBJ2-1	CASSFEREVYEQFF	TGTGCCAGCAGCTTTGAGCGGGAGGTATATGAGCAGTTCTTC
TRBV6-6	.	.	TRBJ2-5	CASRAGQNKETQYF	TGTGCCAGCAGGGCGGGACAGAACAAAGAGACCCAGTACTTC
TRBV5-4	.	.	TRBJ1-2	CASSAYRRTNYGYTF	TGTGCCAGCAGCGCATACAGGAGAACTAACTATGGCTACACCTTC
TRBV7-3	.	once	TRBJ2-3	CASSIAESTDTQYF	TGTGCCAGCAGCATAGCGGAAAGCACAGATACGCAGTATTTT
TRBV2	.	.	TRBJ1-2	CASSGSPSTDIDYGYTF	TGTGCCAGCAGTGGTAGTCCCTCAACCGATATTGATTATGGCTACACCTTC
TRBV6-6	.	.	TRBJ2-7	CASRPSRRDNSYEQYF	TGTGCCAGCAGACCCTCGAGGCGGGACAACTCCTACGAGCAGTACTTC
TRBV2	TRBD2	.	TRBJ2-1	CASSELAGGYNEQFF	TGTGCCAGCAGTGAGCTAGCGGGAGGGTACAATGAGCAGTTCTTC
TRBV25-1	.	.	TRBJ1-1	CASRGNTEAFF	TGTGCCAGCAGGGGGAACACTGAAGCTTTCTTT
TRBV7-8	TRBD2	.	TRBJ2-1	CASSLWSPSGRAYNEQFF	TGTGCCAGCAGCTTATGGTCCCCTAGCGGGAGGGCCTACAATGAGCAGTTCTTC
TRBV18	.	.	TRBJ1-1	CASYRDLNTEAFF	TGTGCCAGCTACAGGGACTTGAACACTGAAGCTTTCTTT
TRBV7-3	.	.	TRBJ2-3	CASSPSMTDTQYF	TGTGCCAGCAGCCCATCAATGACAGATACGCAGTATTTT
TRBV11-2	.	.	TRBJ2-5	CASSRRTLGETQYF	TGTGCCAGCAGTCGACGGACTTTAGGGGAGACCCAGTACTTC
TRBV29-1	TRBD2	.	TRBJ2-3	CSVSPRGGLVGDTQYF	TGCAGCGTTTCCCCCCGCGGAGGACTAGTTGGAGATACGCAGTATTTT
TRBV4-3	TRBD2	once	TRBJ2-7	CASSQTSGSFYEQYF	TGCGCCAGCAGCCAAACTAGCGGGAGCTTCTACGAGCAGTACTTC
TRBV9	.	.	TRBJ2-7	CASSVSLRVGEQYF	TGTGCCAGCAGCGTATCTCTCAGGGTGGGGGAGCAGTACTTC
TRBV19	.	.	TRBJ2-2	CASSIRGVSGELFF	TGTGCCAGTAGTATAAGGGGCGTCTCCGGGGAGCTGTTTTTT
TRBV6-5	.	few	TRBJ1-5	CASSNDGGGQPQHF	TGTGCCAGCAGTAATGACGGGGGGGGCCAGCCCCAGCATTTT
TRBV6-4	.	.	TRBJ2-2	CASSAGPGELFF	TGTGCCAGCAGTGCGGGCCCCGGGGAGCTGTTTTTT
TRBV30	.	.	TRBJ1-4	CASGVGTINEKLFF	TGTGCCAGTGGAGTAGGGACTATTAATGAAAAACTGTTTTTT
TRBV7-2	.	.	TRBJ2-2	CASSLGQGSGTGELFF	TGTGCCAGCAGCTTGGGCCAGGGATCAGGCACCGGGGAGCTGTTTTTT
TRBV6-1	.	few	TRBJ1-4	CASSELHEKLFF	TGTGCCAGCAGTGAATTGCATGAAAAACTGTTTTTT
TRBV13	.	.	TRBJ1-1	CASSQMIKGGEAFF	TGTGCCAGCAGCCAAATGATAAAAGGAGGAGAAGCTTTCTTT
TRBV15	TRBD1	.	TRBJ1-4	CATRGLLDRGGEKLFF	TGTGCCACCAGGGGGCTTCTGGACAGGGGAGGTGAAAAACTGTTTTTT
TRBV7-9	.	.	TRBJ1-2	CASSPPAGRNYGYTF	TGTGCCAGCAGCCCCCCGGCCGGGAGAAACTATGGCTACACCTTC
TRBV5-6	.	.	TRBJ2-5	CASSLVPYQETQYF	TGTGCCAGCAGCTTGGTACCGTACCAAGAGACCCAGTACTTC
TRBV7-2	TRBD2	.	TRBJ2-7	CASSLHPGGPYEQYF	TGTGCCAGCAGCTTACATCCGGGAGGGCCATATGAGCAGTACTTC
TRBV27	.	.	TRBJ2-1	CASSVGSGWGHGGEQFF	TGTGCCAGCAGTGTTGGTTCGGGTTGGGGGCACGGTGGTGAGCAGTTCTTC
TRBV28	.	.	TRBJ2-3	CASSFRLRDTQYF	TGTGCCAGCAGTTTCAGATTGCGGGATACGCAGTATTTT
TRBV6-1	.	.	TRBJ1-4	CASSELVLGRTNEKLFF	TGTGCCAGCAGTGAGTTGGTTCTTGGGCGAACTAATGAAAAACTGTTTTTT
TRBV7-3	TRBD1	.	TRBJ2-1	CASSLGQVSYNEQFF	TGTGCCAGCAGCTTAGGACAGGTCTCCTACAATGAGCAGTTCTTC
TRBV6-6	TRBD1	.	TRBJ1-5	CASRNRDRGYQPQHF	TGTGCCAGCAGGAACCGGGACAGGGGGTATCAGCCCCAGCATTTT
TRBV6-5	.	few	TRBJ2-7	CASGSRGTEQYF	TGTGCCAGCGGTAGTAGGGGGACCGAGCAGTACTTC
TRBV7-2	.	.	TRBJ2-1	CASRNRIHEQFF	TGTGCCAGCAGAAACAGGATCCATGAGCAGTTCTTC